This entry lists 25 T cell receptor beta chains sequenced from one sample in a study of CD8+ T cells in alopecia areata. RNA extraction and reverse transcription yielded cDNA as sequencing template. Clones were sequenced by immunoSEQ multiplex PCR, and TCRdb holds only the in-frame ones, with some missing. The sample has about 180,000 clones, about 51% seen once; the top ten hold 10%. This sample's treatment: oral pan-JAK inhibitor, 5-10 mg twice daily. The sample here was CD8+ T cells sorted from blood, taken around week 54, from a patient treated with tofacitinib. These receptors came from a human donor with alopecia areata.

V and J are TRBV6-5 and TRBJ1-5; D call uncertain. Germline V lookup: CDR1 MNHEY, CDR2 SVGAGI. CDR3 length: 15 amino acids. Trimming removed 0 bases at V and 4 bases at J, with 10 bases between. The CDR3: CASSYSSGPNQPQHF. CDR3 nucleotide sequence: TGTGCCAGCAGTTACTCGTCAGGCCCTAATCAGCCCCAGCATTTT.

This chain links TRBV30 with TRBJ2-7; maybe TRBD2 (7 bases). In germline, CDR1 is GTSNPN, CDR2 SVGIG (reference sequence). Trimming pared 2 bases from V and 2 bases from J, leaving 10 bases between. The CDR3 is made up of 13 amino acids. In nucleotides, the CDR3 is TGTGCCTGGAGTAACGGGGGGCCCTACGAGCAGTACTTC. Translated, it gives CAWSNGGPYEQYF. Full variable domain (outside the CDR3, taken from reference TRBV30 and TRBJ2-7): SQTIHQWPATLVQPVGSPLSLECTVEGTSNPNLYWYRQAAGRGLQLLFYSVGIGQISSEVPQNLSASRPQDRQFILSSKKLLLSDSGFYLCAWSNGGPYEQYFGPGTRLTVT.

This clone was seen a handful of times. V and J are TRBV7-9 and TRBJ2-1; D call uncertain. The germline V gene has CDR1 SEHNR and CDR2 FQNEAQ (reference sequence). The CDR3 spans 8 residues. V was cut by 7 bases and J by 8 bases, with 0 bases left in between. The CDR3 reads CASNEQFF. The DNA of the CDR3 is TGTGCCAGCAATGAGCAGTTCTTC.

The gene calls are TRBV5-6 and TRBJ2-5, with 9 bases aligning to TRBD2. CDR1 and CDR2 from the germline V gene are SGHDT and YYEEEE. V shed 4 bases and J 9 bases; nucleotides not matched to a gene: 13. The CDR3 has 15 residues. DNA of the CDR3: TGTGCCAGCAGCATTCTGCGGGGGGGCCTAGGAGCCCAGTACTTC. It is translated as CASSILRGGLGAQYF.

The rearrangement uses TRBV5-6 and TRBJ1-4; 9 bases fit TRBD1. The germline gives CDR1 SGHDT, CDR2 YYEEEE. This CDR3 region has 14 residues. Germline trimming cut 6 bases from V and 5 bases from J; bases unmatched to any gene: 5. CDR3 loop: CASNSGTGNEKLFF. In nucleotides, the CDR3 is TGTGCCAGCAACTCCGGGACAGGGAATGAAAAACTGTTTTTT.

A few counts support this clone. The genes are TRBV7-9 and TRBJ1-1; D is possibly TRBD1 (5 bases). The germline gives CDR1 SEHNR, CDR2 FQNEAQ (reference sequence). Trimming took off 4 bases at V and 5 bases at J, with 14 bases between the two ends. CDR3 length equals 14 residues. Written as DNA, the CDR3 is TGTGCCAGCAGCTCGTGGGGCGGCGAAACTGAAGCTTTCTTT. Its protein is CASSSWGGETEAFF.

The V and J genes are TRBV27 and TRBJ1-6; 8 nucleotides line up with TRBD1. The junction had 8 bases not matched to a gene; V was cut back by 5 bases and J by 11 bases. Germline-derived CDR1 and CDR2 are MNHEY and SMNVEV (reference sequence). The CDR3 covers 14 residues. The CDR3, as DNA: TGTGCCAGCAGTGAACAGGGGGAGTACGCACCCCTCCACTTT. This translates into CASSEQGEYAPLHF.

This clone has just a few counts. This rearrangement joins TRBV13 to TRBJ2-1, with D possibly being TRBD1 or TRBD2 (5 bases each). The CDR3 loop spans 14 amino acids. Trimming pared 1 base from V and 4 bases from J, leaving 8 bases between. The germline gives CDR1 PRHDT, CDR2 FYEKMQ (reference sequence). The CDR3 sequence is CASSLVGEYNEQFF. For the CDR3, the DNA is TGTGCCAGCAGCTTAGTAGGGGAGTACAATGAGCAGTTCTTC.

The chain is built from TRBV27 and TRBJ2-5; the D is unclear. Germline lookup yields CDR1 MNHEY and CDR2 SMNVEV (reference sequence). V was trimmed by 4 bases and J by 5 bases, leaving 8 bases between them. The CDR3 spans 12 residues. The DNA for the CDR3 is TGTGCCAGCAGTTCTGGTGAGGAGACCCAGTACTTC. Its translation: CASSSGEETQYF.

This clone occurred a few times. This sequence joins TRBV4-2 and TRBJ2-6; D tentatively fits TRBD1 or TRBD2 (7 bases each). Germline V gene lookup returns CDR1 LGHNA and CDR2 YNFKEQ. The length of the CDR3 is 19 residues. Trimming took off 4 bases at V and 0 bases at J, with 19 bases between the two ends. CDR3 loop: CASSPTRGTAISGANVLTF. The CDR3, as DNA: TGTGCCAGCAGCCCTACGCGGGGGACAGCAATCTCTGGGGCCAACGTCCTGACTTTC.

The V call is TRBV18, the J call TRBJ2-6; D is unresolved. The CDR3 length is 12 residues. The germline V gene encodes CDR1 KGHSH and CDR2 LQKENI. Between the trimmed V and J ends, which lost 0 bases and 10 bases, there was a span of 4 bases. The CDR3 nucleotides read TGTGCCAGCTCACCACCAGGGAACGTCCTGACTTTC. Amino acids: CASSPPGNVLTF.

Only a few counts were recorded for this clone. The chain combines TRBV5-1 with TRBJ1-1; D may be TRBD1 (5 bases). Germline V gene sequence: CDR1 SGHRS, CDR2 YFSETQ. The CDR3 spans 14 residues. Trimming took 0 bases from V and 1 from J, leaving 7 bases between them. The CDR3: CASSLEGRNTEAFF. In DNA, the CDR3 is TGCGCCAGCAGCTTGGAGGGGCGGAACACTGAAGCTTTCTTT.

The V gene is TRBV6-6, the J gene TRBJ1-5; unclear D gene. The V gene lost 2 bases and the J gene lost 11 bases, with 19 bases spanning the gap. CDR3 length: 15 amino acids. In germline, CDR1 is MNHNY, CDR2 SVGAGI (reference sequence). As DNA, the CDR3 is TGTGCCAGCAGTTACCGAAGAACCCCCGGAAGATCCCAGCATTTT. This sequence encodes CASSYRRTPGRSQHF.

This clone was seen more than once but under ten times. This chain joins TRBV14 and TRBJ2-7; TRBD1 agrees at 7 bases. With 2 bases clipped from V and 1 base from J, the junction kept 5 bases outside the gene matches. The germline V gene has CDR1 SGHDN and CDR2 FVKESK. The CDR3 totals 15 residues. The CDR3 sequence: CASSQSPGQSYEQYF. The CDR3 coding sequence is TGTGCCAGCAGCCAATCCCCGGGACAGTCCTACGAGCAGTACTTC.

This clone has just a few counts. V and J are TRBV5-4 and TRBJ2-2; D unclear. The CDR3 covers 17 residues. The V end lost 4 bases, the J end lost 0 bases, and 16 bases lay between the germline ends. Germline assignment: CDR1 SGHNT and CDR2 YYREEE (reference sequence). The CDR3 DNA is TGTGCCAGCAGCCCCTTAGGGTACGGAACGAACACCGGGGAGCTGTTTTTT. Translating gives CASSPLGYGTNTGELFF. The full variable domain, rest sourced from reference TRBV5-4 and TRBJ2-2, is ETGVTQSPTHLIKTRGQQVTLRCSSQSGHNTVSWYQQALGQGPQFIFQYYREEENGRGNFPPRFSGLQFPNYSSELNVNALELDDSALYLCASSPLGYGTNTGELFFGEGSRLTVL.

This clone was recorded at least ten times. The V call is TRBV7-2, the J call TRBJ1-1; a weak D match, TRBD1 (6 bases). V gave up 1 base and J gave up 7 bases, with 13 bases separating them. CDR1 and CDR2 (germline): SGHTA, FQGNSA. This CDR3 is 14 amino acids long. The CDR3 here is CASSLGQGLDEAFF. The CDR3 region has the DNA TGTGCCAGCAGCTTAGGGCAGGGGCTAGATGAAGCTTTCTTT.

The chain links TRBV7-9 to TRBJ2-1; TRBD1 agrees at 9 bases. The CDR3 has 16 amino acids. Looked up from germline, CDR1 is SEHNR and CDR2 is FQNEAQ (reference sequence). V shed 5 bases, J shed 8 bases, and the junction held 13 bases outside the gene matches. Here the CDR3 DNA reads TGTGCCAGCAGCCTACTACAGGGGGCTGATGGCCATGAGCAGTTCTTC. This gives the protein CASSLLQGADGHEQFF.

The chain couples TRBV7-9 to TRBJ1-1, with TRBD1 identical over 7 bases. V trimming: 7 bases; J trimming: 7 bases; junction bases outside the gene matches: 12. In germline, CDR1 is SEHNR, CDR2 FQNEAQ (reference sequence). This CDR3 comprises 14 residues. The CDR3 sequence is CASIKGTGAYEAFF. Here the CDR3 DNA reads TGTGCCAGCATCAAAGGAACAGGGGCCTATGAAGCTTTCTTT.

The J gene is TRBJ1-1, the V gene TRBV4-2, with a weak D call TRBD1 (6 bases). The V and J ends lost 4 bases and 2 bases respectively, with 11 bases between them. The CDR3 totals 14 residues. Per germline, CDR1 LGHNA and CDR2 YNFKEQ. The chain's CDR3 is CASSRTTGNTEAFF. CDR3 DNA sequence: TGTGCCAGCAGCCGTACGACAGGTAACACTGAAGCTTTCTTT.

The chain couples TRBV9 to TRBJ2-7; D is possibly TRBD1 or TRBD2 (6 bases each). In germline, CDR1 is SGDLS, CDR2 YYNGEE. Between the trimmed V and J ends, which lost 3 bases and 2 bases, there was a span of 12 bases. This CDR3 has 14 residues. The CDR3 bases are TGTGCCAGCAGCGAGGGGGGACAAACCTACGAGCAGTACTTC. Translation: CASSEGGQTYEQYF.

This clone was counted only a few times. This chain connects TRBV29-1 to TRBJ2-1; D gene unclear. V shed 4 bases and J shed 6 bases, with 22 bases lying between them. The CDR3 is 16 amino acids. The germline gives CDR1 SQVTM, CDR2 ANQGSEA. Here the CDR3 DNA reads TGCAGCGTTGTTCAATACCCGGGTAGGGTCGTCAATGAGCAGTTCTTC. It codes for CSVVQYPGRVVNEQFF.

This clone was recorded once. This rearrangement joins TRBV5-1 to TRBJ1-1, with 7 bases fitting TRBD1. From germline, CDR1 is SGHRS and CDR2 YFSETQ. CDR3 length: 14 amino acids. V lost 4 bases, J lost 1 base, and 4 bases stayed unmatched. CDR3 bases: TGCGCCAGCAGCCTAAGACAGGGGAACACTGAAGCTTTCTTT. Its protein product is CASSLRQGNTEAFF.

This chain connects TRBV15 to TRBJ2-7; D possibly corresponds to TRBD2 (5 bases). This CDR3 region has 13 residues. Germline V CDR1 and CDR2: LNHNV, YYDKDF (reference sequence). The ends were cut back, 7 bases at V and 5 bases at J, with 15 bases in the middle. CDR3 in amino acids: CATTSTPGNEQYF. CDR3 nucleotides: TGTGCCACCACCTCGACACCGGGGAACGAGCAGTACTTC.

A remark on this clone: Other nucleotide sequences from this sample produce the same CDR3. DNA for the CDR3: TGTGCCTGGGGGTGGGAGAATAGCAATCAGCCCCAGCATTTT. It yields the protein CAWGWENSNQPQHF. The V gene is TRBV30, the J gene TRBJ1-5; D not certain. Germline lookup yields CDR1 GTSNPN and CDR2 SVGIG (reference sequence). The CDR3 is 14 amino acids. The ends were cut back, 5 bases at V and 0 bases at J, with 11 bases in the middle.

This clone was recorded only once. This sequence joins TRBV4-1 and TRBJ1-1; perhaps TRBD1 as D (5 bases). The CDR3 totals 13 residues. V was clipped by 4 bases and J by 4 bases, with 10 bases between them. The germline gives CDR1 MGHRA, CDR2 YSYEKL. CDR3 sequence: CASSPRGGTEAFF. CDR3 DNA sequence: TGCGCCAGCAGCCCTCGCGGGGGCACTGAAGCTTTCTTT.